This entry lists 31 T cell receptor beta chains sequenced from one sample in a study of chemoradiotherapy in HPV16-positive cancers (dated by TCRdb to the early 2020s). The method behind the library was the immunoSEQ multiplex PCR assay. Here the immuneACCESS table is served through TCRdb, limited to in-frame sequences with V and J called. Missing clones are a known gap in these copies; in checked studies unresolved V genes cover under half, and the rest lacks a known reason. Within this sample are several thousand clones, with 79% of them counted one time only. Around a tenth of the sample is in the top ten clones. Sequenced here: tumor tissue, sampled from a patient who underwent chemoradiotherapy. Receptor source: a human donor with HPV-associated anogenital cancer.

The chain combines TRBV10-3 with TRBJ2-1; 7 bases line up with TRBD1. CDR3 length: 18 amino acids. Germline assignment: CDR1 ENHRY and CDR2 SYGVKD. The J segment lost 1 base and the V segment lost 0 bases, leaving 9 bases of the junction unmatched. CDR3 nucleotide sequence: TGTGCCATCAGTGAGTCGTTACGGGACAGTGGGTCCTACAATGAGCAGTTCTTC. This gives the protein CAISESLRDSGSYNEQFF.

This clone is categorized as large. This sequence joins TRBV4-3 and TRBJ2-1; possibly TRBD1 for D (7 bases). With 1 base removed from V and 0 bases from J, the gap between germline ends came to 16 bases. Germline V gives CDR1 LGHNA, CDR2 YSLEER. This CDR3 is 18 amino acids long. The CDR3 here is CASSQVEGAGFSYNEQFF. The CDR3 nucleotides read TGCGCCAGCAGCCAAGTGGAGGGGGCGGGCTTCTCCTACAATGAGCAGTTCTTC.

There are a few counts of this clone. V gene TRBV7-9 combines with J gene TRBJ1-2, with 7 bases matching TRBD1. V gave up 1 base and J gave up 7 bases; unmatched junction bases: 0. There are 12 residues in the CDR3. From germline, CDR1 is SEHNR and CDR2 FQNEAQ (reference sequence). The CDR3 region is CASSLGQGGYTF. In DNA, the CDR3 is TGTGCCAGCAGCTTAGGACAGGGTGGCTACACCTTC.

This chain connects TRBV4-2 to TRBJ2-1; a weak D match, TRBD2 (7 bases). The CDR3 consists of 17 residues. Germline V gene lookup returns CDR1 LGHNA and CDR2 YNFKEQ. V lost 1 base and J 9 bases, leaving 22 bases between the germline ends. The CDR3 DNA reads as TGTGCCAGCAGCCAAGTTAGGGGGGGAACTAGCCATACTGAGCAGTTCTTC. It is translated as CASSQVRGGTSHTEQFF.

The CDR3, as DNA: TGTGCCACCAGCAGAGATCGTAAAGCGGGAGAGACTTGGGAGACCCAGTACTTC. Translated, it gives CATSRDRKAGETWETQYF. The chain links TRBV15 to TRBJ2-5; TRBD2 agrees at 8 bases. The trim removed 0 bases at V and 5 bases at J, leaving 14 bases unmatched. Germline loops: CDR1 LNHNV, CDR2 YYDKDF (reference sequence). The CDR3 contains 18 residues. Supplemented by reference TRBV15 and TRBJ2-5, the full variable domain reads DAMVIQNPRYQVTQFGKPVTLSCSQTLNHNVMYWYQQKSSQAPKLLFHYYDKDFNNEADTPDNFQSRRPNTSFCFLDIRSPGLGDTAMYLCATSRDRKAGETWETQYFGPGTRLLVL.

V gene TRBV5-1 combines with J gene TRBJ2-1; maybe TRBD1 (6 bases). The CDR3 runs to 13 residues. The germline V gene has CDR1 SGHRS and CDR2 YFSETQ. Trimming removed 7 bases from V and 7 bases from J, with 15 bases in between. The CDR3 sequence is CASADSVQNEQFF. CDR3 nucleotides: TGCGCCAGCGCGGACAGCGTCCAAAATGAGCAGTTCTTC.

This clone was recorded once. The V gene is TRBV19, the J gene TRBJ1-1; the D gene is possibly TRBD1 (5 bases). Germline V gene data show CDR1 as LNHDA and CDR2 as SQIVND (reference sequence). The CDR3 is 14 residues long. Trimming pared 1 base from V and 6 bases from J, leaving 12 bases between. This CDR3 reads CASSIAGHPSEAFF. CDR3 in DNA: TGTGCCAGTAGTATAGCCGGACACCCGTCTGAAGCTTTCTTT.

The J gene is TRBJ2-5, the V gene TRBV19; 7 positions match TRBD2. The CDR3 sequence is 14 residues long. The germline V gene encodes CDR1 LNHDA and CDR2 SQIVND (reference sequence). V shed 3 bases and J 4 bases; nucleotides not matched to a gene: 5. DNA for the CDR3: TGTGCCAGTAGTATGGACGGGAGGAGAGAGACCCAGTACTTC. This gives the protein CASSMDGRRETQYF.

The J gene is TRBJ1-2, the V gene TRBV7-3; D gene ambiguous. This CDR3 is built from 15 residues. Per the germline V gene, CDR1 is SGHTA and CDR2 is FQGTGA. Trimming removed 5 bases from V and 4 bases from J, with 17 bases in between. The chain's CDR3 is CASSRFDRAPYGYTF. The CDR3 DNA sequence: TGTGCCAGCAGCCGTTTTGACCGGGCCCCCTATGGCTACACCTTC.

This clone has a single count. This chain links TRBV7-2 with TRBJ2-7; D might be TRBD1 (5 bases). This CDR3 has 14 residues. Trimming stripped 2 bases from V and 7 bases from J, with 15 bases between. CDR1 is SGHTA and CDR2 is FQGNSA in the germline V gene. The CDR3 nucleotides are TGTGCCAGCAGCTTACAGGGTGGCACTTGGGAGCAGTACTTC. Its protein product is CASSLQGGTWEQYF.

The CDR3 DNA reads as TGTGCCATCAGTGACTCCTCTGGGGCCAACGTCCTGACTTTC. Translation: CAISDSSGANVLTF. This chain uses TRBV10-3 with TRBJ2-6, with D unclear. Trimming cost V 3 bases and J 0 bases, with 3 bases left between them. This CDR3 region has 14 residues. The germline CDR1 and CDR2 sequences are ENHRY and SYGVKD.

This clone is deemed large. The V gene is TRBV27, the J gene TRBJ2-7; 7 bases match TRBD2. With V trimmed by 5 bases and J by 6 bases, 4 bases remained unmatched. The CDR3 spans 12 residues. CDR1 MNHEY and CDR2 SMNVEV come from the germline V gene (reference sequence). Here the CDR3 reads CASSSGISEQYF. CDR3 DNA sequence: TGTGCCAGCAGTAGCGGGATAAGCGAGCAGTACTTC.

This clone was picked up one time. The V and J genes are TRBV29-1 and TRBJ1-2; D uncertain. The CDR3 consists of 11 residues. Trimming removed 4 bases from V and 7 bases from J, with 10 bases in between. Germline V gives CDR1 SQVTM, CDR2 ANQGSEA. Here the CDR3 DNA reads TGCAGCGTTGGTGGTGGGTCTGGCTACACCTTC. Protein product: CSVGGGSGYTF.

This chain uses TRBV27 with TRBJ1-2, with 7 positions matching TRBD1. There are 13 residues in the CDR3. Germline lookup yields CDR1 MNHEY and CDR2 SMNVEV (reference sequence). V dropped 5 bases and J dropped 2; count of bases not matched to a gene: 2. The CDR3 DNA sequence: TGTGCCAGCAGTCCACAGGGGAACTATGGCTACACCTTC. It is translated as CASSPQGNYGYTF.

A single count supports this clone. This chain connects TRBV5-1 to TRBJ2-1; 7 positions match TRBD2. The CDR3 covers 16 residues. J gave up 2 bases and V 0 bases, and 5 bases lay outside the gene matches. Germline CDR1 is SGHRS and CDR2 is YFSETQ. CDR3 sequence: CASSLGGLQAYNEQFF. CDR3 in DNA: TGCGCCAGCAGCTTGGGGGGACTACAAGCCTACAATGAGCAGTTCTTC.

The V gene is TRBV7-2, the J gene TRBJ1-4, with D possibly matching TRBD1 (6 bases). There are 15 residues in the CDR3. CDR1 and CDR2 (germline): SGHTA, FQGNSA. V was shortened by 5 bases and J by 7 bases, with 17 bases between the two germline ends. CDR3 in DNA: TGTGCCAGCAGCAGAGATGGGGGGCGGATTGAAAAACTGTTTTTT. Encoded protein: CASSRDGGRIEKLFF.

This sequence joins TRBV7-9 and TRBJ2-2, with D possibly matching TRBD1 (5 bases). Trimming removed 8 bases from V and 0 bases from J, with 10 bases in between. CDR3 length: 14 amino acids. The V gene's germline CDR1 is SEHNR and CDR2 FQNEAQ (reference sequence). The CDR3 spells CASSTDSNTGELFF. The CDR3 DNA sequence: TGTGCCAGCTCGACAGACTCGAACACCGGGGAGCTGTTTTTT.

The chain's CDR3 is CASTTGTSGYEQYF. In DNA form, the CDR3 reads TGTGCCAGCACCACCGGGACTAGCGGCTACGAGCAGTACTTC. The rearrangement joins TRBV6-5 to TRBJ2-7; 11 bases map to TRBD2. Trimming took 7 bases from V and 3 from J; bases not matched to a gene: 5. Germline V CDR1 and CDR2: MNHEY, SVGAGI. The CDR3 has 14 amino acids.

The genes are TRBV28 and TRBJ1-2; D is uncertain. CDR1 is MDHEN and CDR2 is SYDVKM in the germline V gene. The CDR3 consists of 14 residues. The V end lost 1 base, the J end lost 7 bases, and 13 bases lay between the germline ends. The DNA of the CDR3 is TGTGCCAGCAGTTTATACTCAGTATATAGTGGCTACACCTTC. Translating gives CASSLYSVYSGYTF.

V usage is TRBV4-1 and J usage is TRBJ2-7; 9 nucleotides line up with TRBD2. Trimming removed 0 bases from V and 3 bases from J; junction bases left unmatched: 6. The germline gives CDR1 MGHRA, CDR2 YSYEKL. This CDR3 comprises 16 residues. CDR3 residues: CASSQEIAGVGYEQYF. In DNA form, the CDR3 reads TGCGCCAGCAGCCAAGAGATAGCGGGAGTGGGCTACGAGCAGTACTTC.

This rearrangement joins TRBV10-3 to TRBJ1-2, with D unclear. The V and J ends lost 4 bases and 8 bases respectively, with 11 bases between them. The CDR3 runs to 12 residues. Germline CDR1 ENHRY, CDR2 SYGVKD. The DNA for the CDR3 is TGTGCCATCAGTGGAGACCGAGAAGGCTACACCTTC. Translation gives CAISGDREGYTF.

The genes are TRBV7-9 and TRBJ1-3; TRBD1 matches at 8 bases. The germline CDR1 and CDR2 sequences are SEHNR and FQNEAQ (reference sequence). There are 17 residues in the CDR3. The ends lost 5 bases at V and 2 bases at J; junction bases unmatched: 11. CDR3 DNA: TGTGCCAGCAGCCCCGGACAGGGTTTGAGGACTGGAAACACCATATATTTT. It codes for CASSPGQGLRTGNTIYF.

Here the CDR3 reads CASSLTSRETQYF. The DNA of the CDR3 is TGTGCCAGCAGCTTGACTTCCAGAGAGACCCAGTACTTC. The chain joins TRBV5-6 to TRBJ2-5; the D is unclear. The CDR3 is 13 amino acids. V was cut by 1 base and J by 4 bases, with 8 bases left in between. CDR1 SGHDT and CDR2 YYEEEE come from the germline V gene.

The chain employs TRBV18 and TRBJ2-7, with D possibly being TRBD1 (6 bases). The V gene's germline CDR1 is KGHSH and CDR2 LQKENI. This CDR3 is built from 16 residues. Trimming removed 3 bases at V and 4 bases at J, with 19 bases between. The CDR3 DNA sequence: TGTGCCAGCTCACCGCGAGGCAACAGGGCCGAATACGAGCAGTACTTC. It translates to CASSPRGNRAEYEQYF.

This clone was seen more than once but under ten times. Distinct nucleotide sequences in the sample also encode this CDR3. The gene calls are TRBV9 and TRBJ2-5, with TRBD2 matching over 9 bases. The junction had 4 bases not matched to a gene; V was cut back by 0 bases and J by 4 bases. CDR1 SGDLS and CDR2 YYNGEE come from the germline V gene. The CDR3 loop spans 15 amino acids. The CDR3, as DNA: TGTGCCAGCAGCGTAGATAGCGGGAGAGGAGAGACCCAGTACTTC. It yields the protein CASSVDSGRGETQYF.

The chain uses TRBV11-2 and TRBJ1-3; tentatively, D is TRBD1 (5 bases). The V and J ends lost 1 base and 1 base respectively, with 8 bases between them. The CDR3 extends over 15 amino acids. The V gene's germline CDR1 is SGHAT and CDR2 FQNNGV. The CDR3 bases are TGTGCCAGCAGCTTAGGGGGCACGTCTGGAAACACCATATATTTT. Protein product: CASSLGGTSGNTIYF. Complete variable domain (other parts from reference TRBV11-2 and TRBJ1-3): EAGVAQSPRYKIIEKRQSVAFWCNPISGHATLYWYQQILGQGPKLLIQFQNNGVVDDSQLPKDRFSAERLKGVDSTLKIQPAKLEDSAVYLCASSLGGTSGNTIYFGEGSWLTVV.

The V call is TRBV27, the J call TRBJ1-1, with a possible D match to TRBD1 (5 bases). CDR1 is MNHEY, CDR2 SMNVEV, per germline (reference sequence). The CDR3 spans 12 residues. The V and J ends lost 5 bases and 2 bases respectively, with 6 bases between them. CDR3 protein: CASSQGNTEAFF. The CDR3 DNA reads as TGTGCCAGCAGTCAGGGAAACACTGAAGCTTTCTTT.

The genes are TRBV19 and TRBJ1-5; D remains unclear. Trimming removed 2 bases at V and 4 bases at J, with 12 bases between. The CDR3 has 15 amino acids. Germline lookup yields CDR1 LNHDA and CDR2 SQIVND (reference sequence). The CDR3 nucleotides read TGTGCCAGTAGTATATTGTCGGTAGGGAATCAGCCCCAGCATTTT. Amino acid sequence: CASSILSVGNQPQHF.

V and J are TRBV30 and TRBJ2-1; 14 bases agree with TRBD2. CDR3 length: 15 residues. Germline assignment: CDR1 GTSNPN and CDR2 SVGIG (reference sequence). V dropped 2 bases and J dropped 9; count of bases not matched to a gene: 6. In nucleotides, the CDR3 is TGTGCCTGGAGTCGGGGACTAGCGGGAGTTAGTGAGCAGTTCTTC. It yields the protein CAWSRGLAGVSEQFF. Variable domain in full (rest from reference TRBV30 and TRBJ2-1): SQTIHQWPATLVQPVGSPLSLECTVEGTSNPNLYWYRQAAGRGLQLLFYSVGIGQISSEVPQNLSASRPQDRQFILSSKKLLLSDSGFYLCAWSRGLAGVSEQFFGPGTRLTVL.

This chain uses TRBV28 with TRBJ2-1, with TRBD1 identical over 8 bases. V lost 6 bases to trimming and J lost 6 bases; unmatched junction nucleotides: 7. The germline gives CDR1 MDHEN, CDR2 SYDVKM. This CDR3 is 14 amino acids long. The chain's CDR3 is CASSSSDRGNEQFF. The CDR3 region has the DNA TGTGCCAGCAGCTCGAGCGACAGGGGCAATGAGCAGTTCTTC.

The chain has TRBV19 and TRBJ1-3; 9 bases map to TRBD1. Germline V gene data show CDR1 as LNHDA and CDR2 as SQIVND (reference sequence). The CDR3 loop spans 15 amino acids. J lost 4 bases, V lost 6 bases, and 7 bases had no gene match. The CDR3 is CASSNRGLSGNTIYF. The CDR3 DNA follows: TGTGCCAGTAGCAACAGGGGGCTTTCCGGAAACACCATATATTTT.